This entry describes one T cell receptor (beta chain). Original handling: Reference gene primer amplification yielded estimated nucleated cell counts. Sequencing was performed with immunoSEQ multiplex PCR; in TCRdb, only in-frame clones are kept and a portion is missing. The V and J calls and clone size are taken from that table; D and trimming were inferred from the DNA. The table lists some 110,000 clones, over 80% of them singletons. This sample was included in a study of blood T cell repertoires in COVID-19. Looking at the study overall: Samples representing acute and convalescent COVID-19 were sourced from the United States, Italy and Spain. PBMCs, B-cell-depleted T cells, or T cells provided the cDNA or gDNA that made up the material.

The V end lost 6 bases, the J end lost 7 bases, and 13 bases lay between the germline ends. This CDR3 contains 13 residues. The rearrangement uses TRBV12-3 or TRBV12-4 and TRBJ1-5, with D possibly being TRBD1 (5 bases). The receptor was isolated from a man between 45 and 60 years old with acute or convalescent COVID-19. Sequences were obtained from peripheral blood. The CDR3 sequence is CASSHGAGQPQHF. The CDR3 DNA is TGTGCCAGCAGCCATGGGGCGGGGCAGCCCCAGCATTTT.